The next 8 T cell receptor beta chains were all read from a single sample in a study of T cell changes during pregnancy in multiple sclerosis. Sequencing used immunoSEQ multiplex PCR; TCRdb keeps in-frame clones, though not all of them. This sample yields 80,000 to 95,000 clones, of which roughly 96% are seen a single time; approximately 1% belongs to the top ten. This material consisted of peripheral blood, taken in the second trimester of pregnancy. Source of these receptors: a female donor with multiple sclerosis, enrolled in a pregnancy study.

The chain recombines TRBV27 with TRBJ2-3; D not certain. The germline V gene has CDR1 MNHEY and CDR2 SMNVEV (reference sequence). Trimming stripped 0 bases from V and 0 bases from J, with 13 bases between. The CDR3 is made up of 17 amino acids. The CDR3 coding sequence is TGTGCCAGCAGTTTATCGTATGTGGGCTCTAGCACAGATACGCAGTATTTT. This sequence encodes CASSLSYVGSSTDTQYF.

This rearrangement joins TRBV6-1 to TRBJ1-1, with D uncertain. Germline CDR1 MNHNS, CDR2 SASEGT. With 3 bases removed from V and 1 base from J, the gap between germline ends came to 9 bases. The CDR3 length is 14 residues. CDR3 in DNA: TGTGCCAGCAGTGATTGGCAGCGGAACACTGAAGCTTTCTTT. Translation gives CASSDWQRNTEAFF.

This chain uses TRBV19 with TRBJ2-3, with 7 bases aligning to TRBD1. CDR3 length: 16 amino acids. Germline loops: CDR1 LNHDA, CDR2 SQIVND (reference sequence). The V and J ends lost 6 bases and 2 bases, in that order; junction bases with no gene match: 11. The CDR3 sequence: CASRPRGQNPTDTQYF. CDR3 bases: TGTGCCAGTAGGCCCCGGGGACAGAACCCCACAGATACGCAGTATTTT. Based on the CDR3 plus reference TRBV19 and TRBJ2-3, the full variable domain is DGGITQSPKYLFRKEGQNVTLSCEQNLNHDAMYWYRQDPGQGLRLIYYSQIVNDFQKGDIAEGYSVSREKKESFPLTVTSAQKNPTAFYLCASRPRGQNPTDTQYFGPGTRLTVL.

V usage is TRBV5-6 and J usage is TRBJ2-3; 11 bases match TRBD1. Germline V gene sequence: CDR1 SGHDT, CDR2 YYEEEE. With 5 bases clipped from V and 6 bases from J, the junction kept 8 bases outside the gene matches. This CDR3 spans 15 amino acids. CDR3 DNA: TGTGCCAGCAGTGCCGGGACAGGGGGTTTTGATACGCAGTATTTT. It codes for CASSAGTGGFDTQYF.

This sequence joins TRBV5-1 and TRBJ2-1; tentatively, D is TRBD2 (5 bases). With 7 bases removed from V and 5 bases from J, the gap between germline ends came to 13 bases. The CDR3 length is 13 residues. Germline CDR1 and CDR2: SGHRS and YFSETQ. This chain's CDR3 is CASGDGVDNEQFF. The CDR3 bases are TGCGCCAGCGGTGACGGGGTTGACAATGAGCAGTTCTTC.

This chain links TRBV5-4 with TRBJ2-3; 10 bases align to TRBD2. V shed 3 bases and J 1 base; nucleotides not matched to a gene: 2. Germline values: CDR1 SGHNT, CDR2 YYREEE (reference sequence). The CDR3 is 15 amino acids. The CDR3 reads CASSSGLAGTDTQYF. In DNA form, the CDR3 reads TGTGCCAGCAGCTCCGGACTAGCGGGCACAGATACGCAGTATTTT.

The chain employs TRBV5-1 and TRBJ1-1, with D maybe TRBD1 (6 bases). Germline V gene sequence: CDR1 SGHRS, CDR2 YFSETQ. The CDR3 contains 13 residues. Trimming cost V 4 bases and J 2 bases, with 9 bases left between them. CDR3 residues: CASSRGTNTEAFF. CDR3 DNA sequence: TGCGCCAGCAGCCGAGGGACAAACACTGAAGCTTTCTTT.

DNA of the CDR3: TGTGCCAGCAATAACAGGGGTAGTAGGACTGAAGCTTTCTTT. Translation gives CASNNRGSRTEAFF. V and J are TRBV6-6 and TRBJ1-1, with 7 bases identical to TRBD1. Per the germline V gene, CDR1 is MNHNY and CDR2 is SVGAGI (reference sequence). The length of the CDR3 is 14 residues. The V gene end was trimmed by 7 bases and the J gene end by 5 bases; junction bases not matched to a gene: 10.